These 10 T cell receptor beta chains were all obtained from the same sample, sequenced in a study of T cells in Graves' hyperthyroidism and ophthalmopathy. The investigators amplified TCR beta CDR3 regions from RNA transcripts. When the TCR CDR3 underwent first-round RT-PCR, the HTBI primer set was used. TCRdb re-analysed the multiplex PCR reads in MiXCR, keeping a single row per CDR3 protein. In the table there are hundreds of thousands of distinct CDR3 sequences, approximately 14% of which are singletons. Input material: blood. These receptors were taken from a woman between 18 and 29 years old with Graves' hyperthyroidism.

There are many counts of this clonotype. This sequence joins TRBV2 and TRBJ1-2; D unclear. Germline CDR1 SNHLY, CDR2 FYNNEI. The ends were cut back, 2 bases at V and 7 bases at J, with 17 bases in the middle. The CDR3 runs to 15 residues. CDR3 residues: CASSEPRQEEGGYTF. Here the CDR3 DNA reads TGTGCCAGCAGTGAACCGCGCCAAGAGGAGGGTGGCTACACCTTC.

In its sample, this clonotype was seen many times. The gene calls are TRBV20-1 and TRBJ1-1, with D tentatively TRBD1 (6 bases). Trimming stripped 4 bases from V and 6 bases from J, with 18 bases between. From germline, CDR1 is DFQATT and CDR2 SNEGSKA (reference sequence). The CDR3 has 14 residues. The CDR3 DNA is TGCAGTGCTACCATGGGACACCTTGGCGCTGAAGCTTTCTTT. Protein sequence: CSATMGHLGAEAFF.

This clonotype showed up many times. V is TRBV20-1 and J is TRBJ2-5; 10 positions match TRBD2. The junction had 6 bases not matched to a gene; V was cut back by 5 bases and J by 3 bases. Germline V gives CDR1 DFQATT, CDR2 SNEGSKA (reference sequence). The CDR3 is made up of 14 amino acids. The CDR3 region is CSARLAGRKETQYF. In DNA form, the CDR3 reads TGCAGTGCTCGACTAGCGGGCCGGAAAGAGACCCAGTACTTC.

The V gene is TRBV6-2 or TRBV6-3, the J gene TRBJ1-2; D is ambiguous. V lost 2 bases, J lost 3 bases, and 13 bases lay in between. The germline CDR1 and CDR2 sequences are MNHEY and SVGEGT. The CDR3 totals 15 residues. DNA of the CDR3: TGTGCCAGCAGTTACCTTTTTTCAGGAGACTATGGCTACACCTTC. Translated, it gives CASSYLFSGDYGYTF.

This clonotype was observed at least ten times. The chain carries TRBV20-1 and TRBJ1-2; the D is unclear. The germline V and J ends were trimmed by 0 bases and 4 bases, with 9 bases remaining between them. CDR1 DFQATT and CDR2 SNEGSKA come from the germline V gene (reference sequence). The CDR3 loop spans 13 amino acids. The CDR3 nucleotides are TGCAGTGCTAGAGATCCCCGGCTCTATGGCTACACCTTC. Translation: CSARDPRLYGYTF.

This clonotype was observed at least ten times. The chain combines TRBV7-9 with TRBJ2-7; D gene ambiguous. CDR3 length: 14 amino acids. Trimming removed 4 bases from V and 3 bases from J, with 13 bases in between. CDR1 is SEHNR, CDR2 FQNEAQ, per germline (reference sequence). The CDR3 is CASSSKDPFYEQYF. The DNA of the CDR3 is TGTGCCAGCAGCTCAAAGGACCCATTCTACGAGCAGTACTTC.

This clonotype was detected many times. The rearrangement uses TRBV20-1 and TRBJ2-5, with D possibly being TRBD2 (6 bases). Germline CDR1 and CDR2: DFQATT and SNEGSKA (reference sequence). V lost 3 bases and J lost 4, with 6 bases in between. CDR3 length: 11 amino acids. CDR3 sequence: CSASGRETQYF. CDR3 bases: TGCAGTGCTAGCGGGAGAGAGACCCAGTACTTC.

This clonotype occurred a few times. This chain joins TRBV7-2 and TRBJ2-7; D is perhaps TRBD1 (6 bases). Looked up from germline, CDR1 is SGHTA and CDR2 is FQGNSA. The CDR3 runs to 16 residues. V lost 5 bases and J 0 bases, leaving 17 bases between the germline ends. CDR3 residues: CASSERGSFSSYEQYF. CDR3 nucleotides: TGTGCCAGCAGCGAGAGGGGGTCCTTTAGCTCCTACGAGCAGTACTTC.

V and J are TRBV20-1 and TRBJ2-4; 7 bases are shared with TRBD2. Germline CDR1 DFQATT, CDR2 SNEGSKA (reference sequence). The CDR3 contains 13 residues. V shed 7 bases, J shed 14 bases, and the junction held 17 bases outside the gene matches. The CDR3 DNA reads as TGCAGTGTTGGGGTCCAGGACTCCCGGGGGGAGTACTTC. Translation: CSVGVQDSRGEYF.

This clonotype came up many times. The V gene is TRBV20-1, the J gene TRBJ2-1; weak D call: TRBD2 (6 bases). The germline V gene encodes CDR1 DFQATT and CDR2 SNEGSKA (reference sequence). CDR3 size: 14 residues. V lost 6 bases, J lost 4 bases, and 16 bases lay in between. Here the CDR3 DNA reads TGCAGTGCCCCAGGAGGGAAGGGGTACAATGAGCAGTTCTTC. Its protein product is CSAPGGKGYNEQFF.